The next 17 T cell receptor beta chains were all read from a single sample in a study of metastatic and nonmetastatic thyroid tumors. There were no patients who had received any treatment before thyroid surgery. TCRdb redid the clone calls on the PCR reads using MiXCR. Found here are some 54,000 clones, approximately 17% of them singletons; the top ten hold 3%. The sample consisted of blood. The receptors originated from a female donor with papillary thyroid cancer or a benign thyroid nodule (not recorded which). Some clones in this sample may be carry-over from other donors' samples.

This clone was counted at least ten times. This chain links TRBV6-5 with TRBJ1-6; no firm D call. Germline V gene sequence: CDR1 MNHEY, CDR2 SVGAGI. The CDR3 is 13 residues long. Trimming took 2 bases from V and 10 from J, leaving 9 bases between them. The CDR3 region is CASSYDISSPLHF. CDR3 in DNA: TGTGCCAGCAGTTACGACATAAGCTCACCCCTCCACTTT.

In its sample, this clone was seen many times. The chain has TRBV3-1 and TRBJ2-7; D possibly uses TRBD1 or TRBD2 (5 bases each). Germline-derived CDR1 and CDR2 are LGHDT and YNNKEL (reference sequence). With 3 bases removed from V and 3 bases from J, the gap between germline ends came to 15 bases. The CDR3 runs to 15 residues. CDR3 protein: CASSHSGAGGYEQYF. The CDR3 DNA reads as TGTGCCAGCAGCCATTCCGGGGCCGGCGGCTACGAGCAGTACTTC.

Concerning this clone itself: An end of the junction differs from the germline gene, which may be a read error. The gene calls are TRBV10-1 and TRBJ1-2; TRBD1 aligns across 7 bases. This CDR3 comprises 12 residues. Germline V gene data show CDR1 as WNHNN and CDR2 as SYGVQD (reference sequence). The CDR3 nucleotides read TGCGCCAGCAGACAGGGGAGCTATGGCTACAAATTC. It codes for CASRQGSYGYKF.

This clone was detected a few times. The chain has TRBV28 and TRBJ2-7; D assignment may be TRBD1 or TRBD2 (5 bases each). The CDR3 covers 16 residues. V lost 2 bases and J lost 6, with 20 bases in between. CDR1 MDHEN and CDR2 SYDVKM come from the germline V gene. This chain's CDR3 is CASSLHQTGALGEQYF. The DNA of the CDR3 is TGTGCCAGCAGTTTACATCAAACCGGGGCTTTGGGCGAGCAGTACTTC.

This clone came up many times. The chain has TRBV19 and TRBJ1-3; 7 bases agree with TRBD1. V was pared by 8 bases and J by 1 base, with 2 bases of the junction left unmatched. The germline V gene has CDR1 LNHDA and CDR2 SQIVND (reference sequence). The CDR3 covers 13 residues. CDR3 amino acids: CASAGQSGNTIYF. DNA for the CDR3: TGTGCCAGTGCGGGACAGTCTGGAAACACCATATATTTT.

This clone was counted only a few times. The same CDR3 is also encoded by other DNA sequences in this sample. The V and J genes are TRBV3-1 and TRBJ2-5; 14 bases fit TRBD2. The V segment lost 0 bases and the J segment 2 bases; nucleotides outside the gene matches: 14. CDR1 and CDR2 (germline): LGHDT, YNNKEL (reference sequence). The CDR3 has 21 residues. Here the CDR3 reads CASSQEWLWGLAGAGQETQYF. The DNA for the CDR3 is TGTGCCAGCAGCCAAGAATGGTTATGGGGACTAGCGGGAGCGGGGCAAGAGACCCAGTACTTC.

This clone has more than one count but fewer than ten. In the same sample, other DNA sequences code for this CDR3. The chain recombines TRBV9 with TRBJ2-2; D is unclear. Germline V CDR1 and CDR2: SGDLS, YYNGEE. The CDR3 sequence is 14 residues long. V lost 4 bases and J lost 7, with 14 bases in between. CDR3 DNA sequence: TGTGCCAGCAGCATGCAAGGTGGCGGCGGGGAGCTGTTTTTT. Translation gives CASSMQGGGGELFF.

Notes on this clone: A junction boundary mismatches the germline segment, possibly from a read error. The chain recombines TRBV7-8 with TRBJ1-6; 8 bases fit TRBD1. Germline lookup yields CDR1 SGHVS and CDR2 FQNEAQ. This CDR3 has 14 residues. CDR3 nucleotide sequence: TGTGCCAGCAGCAAAGGACAGGGAGGTTCACCCCTCAACTTT. Translated: CASSKGQGGSPLNF.

The sample holds many counts of this clone. V and J are TRBV11-2 and TRBJ2-1; 11 bases are shared with TRBD2. The CDR3 totals 16 residues. Germline V gene data show CDR1 as SGHAT and CDR2 as FQNNGV. J was trimmed by 9 bases and V by 4 bases; bases with no gene match: 11. The CDR3 here is CASSSSIAGGRPEQFF. CDR3 coding DNA: TGTGCCAGCAGCTCGTCGATAGCGGGAGGGCGACCTGAGCAGTTCTTC.

This clone has at least ten counts. The chain recombines TRBV20-1 with TRBJ1-2, with D hard to call. Germline V CDR1 and CDR2: DFQATT, SNEGSKA (reference sequence). This CDR3 spans 13 amino acids. Deletions cut 5 bases from V and 0 bases from J, with 10 bases between. The CDR3 nucleotides read TGCAGTGCTCCGAGTCCTTCTAACTATGGCTACACCTTC. Translated: CSAPSPSNYGYTF.

In this sample, this clone turned up many times. The V call is TRBV5-1, the J call TRBJ2-1, with 8 bases that match TRBD2. Germline lookup yields CDR1 SGHRS and CDR2 YFSETQ. With 3 bases clipped from V and 4 bases from J, the junction kept 6 bases outside the gene matches. The CDR3 has 15 amino acids. CDR3: CASSSVGTSYNEQFF. Written as DNA, the CDR3 is TGCGCCAGCAGCTCCGTGGGGACTAGTTACAATGAGCAGTTCTTC.

This clone occurred many times. The chain has TRBV29-1 and TRBJ2-3; perhaps TRBD2 as D (6 bases). The CDR3 extends over 11 amino acids. Germline values: CDR1 SQVTM, CDR2 ANQGSEA. The CDR3 is CRVAGTDTQYF. CDR3 DNA: TGCAGGGTAGCGGGCACAGATACGCAGTATTTT.

The chain employs TRBV7-2 and TRBJ2-7, with a tentative D call TRBD1 (5 bases). Per germline, CDR1 SGHTA and CDR2 FQGNSA. V lost 0 bases and J lost 7, with 7 bases in between. The CDR3 is 12 amino acids. The CDR3 nucleotides are TGTGCCAGCAGCTTAGCCTCAGGGGAGCAGTACTTC. Its translation is CASSLASGEQYF.

V usage is TRBV5-1 and J usage is TRBJ2-7; a possible D gene is TRBD2 (5 bases). V lost 4 bases and J lost 0, with 14 bases in between. CDR1 is SGHRS, CDR2 YFSETQ, per germline. The CDR3 contains 15 residues. In DNA form, the CDR3 reads TGCGCCAGCAGCCCGGTCGAGGGTGGCTCCTACGAGCAGTACGTC. Protein sequence: CASSPVEGGSYEQYV.

The rearrangement links TRBV4-1 to TRBJ2-7; 8 bases fit TRBD1. V shed 5 bases, J shed 5 bases, and the junction held 8 bases outside the gene matches. Looked up from germline, CDR1 is MGHRA and CDR2 is YSYEKL. The CDR3 is 14 amino acids. Written as DNA, the CDR3 is TGCGCCAGCAGCAGGCGGGACAGGTGGGACGAGCAGTACTTC. Protein product: CASSRRDRWDEQYF.

A few counts support this clone. The V and J genes are TRBV6-1 and TRBJ2-7, with TRBD2 matching over 8 bases. The ends lost 6 bases at V and 4 bases at J; junction bases unmatched: 5. Germline CDR1 and CDR2: MNHNS and SASEGT. This CDR3 is built from 13 residues. The CDR3 spells CASRTRGGYEQYF. The CDR3 coding sequence is TGTGCCAGCAGGACCCGGGGGGGGTACGAGCAGTACTTC.

Many counts were recorded for this clone. The rearrangement uses TRBV7-9 and TRBJ2-1; no definite D call. This CDR3 is 12 amino acids long. Germline V CDR1 and CDR2: SEHNR, FQNEAQ (reference sequence). V dropped 2 bases and J dropped 5 bases, with 4 bases sitting between them. CDR3 amino acids: CASSLFHNEQFF. The DNA for the CDR3 is TGTGCCAGCAGCTTATTCCACAATGAGCAGTTCTTC.